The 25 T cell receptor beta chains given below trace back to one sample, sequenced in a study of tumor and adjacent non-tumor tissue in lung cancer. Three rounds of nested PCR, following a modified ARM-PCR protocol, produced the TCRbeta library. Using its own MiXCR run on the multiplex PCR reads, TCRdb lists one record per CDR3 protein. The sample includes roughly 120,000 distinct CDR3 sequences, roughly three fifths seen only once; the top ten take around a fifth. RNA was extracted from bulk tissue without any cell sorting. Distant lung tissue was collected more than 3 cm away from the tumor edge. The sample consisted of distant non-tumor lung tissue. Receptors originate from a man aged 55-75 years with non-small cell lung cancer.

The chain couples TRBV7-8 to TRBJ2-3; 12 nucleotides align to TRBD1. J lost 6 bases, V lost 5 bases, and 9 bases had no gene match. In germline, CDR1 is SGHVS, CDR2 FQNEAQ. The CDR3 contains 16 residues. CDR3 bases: TGTGCCAGCAGCGCGCGGGGACAGGGGGCTTGGGATACGCAGTATTTT. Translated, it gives CASSARGQGAWDTQYF.

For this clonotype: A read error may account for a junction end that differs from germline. DNA of the CDR3: TGTGCCAGTAGCTCAGACAGGGAAGACCACGAGCAGTACTTC. This codes for CASSSDREDHEQYF. The gene calls are TRBV5-4 and TRBJ2-7; 7 bases fit TRBD1. Germline loops: CDR1 SGHNT, CDR2 YYREEE (reference sequence). The CDR3 has 14 residues.

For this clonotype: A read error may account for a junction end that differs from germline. CDR3 sequence: CVTSPQTTDTQYF. CDR3 nucleotides: TGTGTCACCAGCCCCCAGACCACAGATACGCAGTATTTT. The V and J genes are TRBV24-1 and TRBJ2-3; no reliable D call. This CDR3 is built from 13 residues. CDR1 KGHDR and CDR2 SFDVKD come from the germline V gene.

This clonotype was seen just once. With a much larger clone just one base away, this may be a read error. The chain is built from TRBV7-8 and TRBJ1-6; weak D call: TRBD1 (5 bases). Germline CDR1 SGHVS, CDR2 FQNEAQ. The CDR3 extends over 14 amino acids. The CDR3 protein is CVSSPDNSNSPLHF. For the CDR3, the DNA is TGTGTCAGCAGCCCGGACAATTCGAATTCACCCCTCCACTTT.

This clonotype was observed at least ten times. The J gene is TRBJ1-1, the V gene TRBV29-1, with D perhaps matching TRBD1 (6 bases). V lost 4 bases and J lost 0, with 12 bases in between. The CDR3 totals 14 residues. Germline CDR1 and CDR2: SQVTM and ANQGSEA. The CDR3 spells CSVADSYMNTEAFF. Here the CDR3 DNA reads TGCAGCGTTGCGGACAGTTACATGAACACTGAAGCTTTCTTT.

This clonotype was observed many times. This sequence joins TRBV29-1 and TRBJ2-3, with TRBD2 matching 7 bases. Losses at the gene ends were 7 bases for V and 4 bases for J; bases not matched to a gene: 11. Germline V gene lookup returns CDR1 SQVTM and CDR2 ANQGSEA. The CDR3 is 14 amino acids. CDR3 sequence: CSAGGSSASDTQYF. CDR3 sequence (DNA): TGCAGCGCGGGGGGTTCTAGTGCCTCAGATACGCAGTATTTT.

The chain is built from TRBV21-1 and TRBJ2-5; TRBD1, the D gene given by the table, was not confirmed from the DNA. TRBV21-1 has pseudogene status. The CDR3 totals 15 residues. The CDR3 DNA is TGTGCCAGCAGCGGCCGGGACAGGCCGAGAGAGACCCAGTACTTC. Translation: CASSGRDRPRETQYF.

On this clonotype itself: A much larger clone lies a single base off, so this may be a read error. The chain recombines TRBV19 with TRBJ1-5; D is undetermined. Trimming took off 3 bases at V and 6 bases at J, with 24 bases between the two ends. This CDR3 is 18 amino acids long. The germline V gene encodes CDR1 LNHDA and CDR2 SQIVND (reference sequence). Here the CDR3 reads CASSILLGQSSYRQPQHF. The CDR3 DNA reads TGTGCCAGTAGTATTCTTCTGGGTCAGTCAAGTTACCGTCAGCCCCAGCATTTT.

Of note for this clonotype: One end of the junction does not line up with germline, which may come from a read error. In nucleotides, the CDR3 is TGTGTCAGCAGTCAGGGGAGGGGGATCGGGGAGCTGTTTTTT. As protein: CVSSQGRGIGELFF. J is TRBJ2-2 and V is TRBV28; weak D call: TRBD2 (7 bases). Germline-derived CDR1 and CDR2 are MDHEN and SYDVKM. The CDR3 contains 14 residues.

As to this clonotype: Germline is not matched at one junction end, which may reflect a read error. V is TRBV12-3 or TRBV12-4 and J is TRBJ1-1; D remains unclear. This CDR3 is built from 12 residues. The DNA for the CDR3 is TGTGTCAGCAATAGGAGGAACACTGGAGCTTTCTTT. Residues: CVSNRRNTGAFF.

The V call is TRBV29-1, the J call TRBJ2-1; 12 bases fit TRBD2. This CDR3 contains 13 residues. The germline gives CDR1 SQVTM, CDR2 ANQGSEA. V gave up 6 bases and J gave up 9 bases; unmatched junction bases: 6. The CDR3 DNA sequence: TGCAGCGTGATGGAGACTAGCGGGAGTGAGCAGTTCTTC. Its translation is CSVMETSGSEQFF.

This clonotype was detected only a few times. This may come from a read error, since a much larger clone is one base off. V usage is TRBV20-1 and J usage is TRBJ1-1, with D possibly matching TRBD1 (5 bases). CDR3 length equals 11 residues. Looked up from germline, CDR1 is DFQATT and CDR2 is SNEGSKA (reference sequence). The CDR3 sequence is CRANRFTEAFF. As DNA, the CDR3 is TGCAGGGCAAACAGGTTCACTGAAGCTTTCTTT.

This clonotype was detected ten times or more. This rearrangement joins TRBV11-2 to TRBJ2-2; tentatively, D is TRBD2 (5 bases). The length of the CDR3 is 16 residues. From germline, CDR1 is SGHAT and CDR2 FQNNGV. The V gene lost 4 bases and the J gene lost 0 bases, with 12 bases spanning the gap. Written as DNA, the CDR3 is TGTGCCAGCAGCTATCAAAGCGGAACGAACACCGGGGAGCTGTTTTTT. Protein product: CASSYQSGTNTGELFF. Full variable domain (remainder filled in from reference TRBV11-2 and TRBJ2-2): EAGVAQSPRYKIIEKRQSVAFWCNPISGHATLYWYQQILGQGPKLLIQFQNNGVVDDSQLPKDRFSAERLKGVDSTLKIQPAKLEDSAVYLCASSYQSGTNTGELFFGEGSRLTVL.

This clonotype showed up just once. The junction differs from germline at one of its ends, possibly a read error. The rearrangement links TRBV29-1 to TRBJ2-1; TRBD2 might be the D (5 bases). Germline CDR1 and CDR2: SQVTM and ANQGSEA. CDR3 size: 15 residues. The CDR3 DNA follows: TGCAGCCTTGAGGGTAGCCTCAACTCCTACGATGAGCAGTTCTTC. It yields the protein CSLEGSLNSYDEQFF.

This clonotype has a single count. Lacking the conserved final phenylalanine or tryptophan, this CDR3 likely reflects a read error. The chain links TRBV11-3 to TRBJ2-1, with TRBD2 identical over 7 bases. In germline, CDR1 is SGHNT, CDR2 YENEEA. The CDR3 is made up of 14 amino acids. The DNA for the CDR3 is TGTGCCAGCAGCTGGGAAGTACTAGCGAATGCGCAGTTCCTC. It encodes CASSWEVLANAQFL.

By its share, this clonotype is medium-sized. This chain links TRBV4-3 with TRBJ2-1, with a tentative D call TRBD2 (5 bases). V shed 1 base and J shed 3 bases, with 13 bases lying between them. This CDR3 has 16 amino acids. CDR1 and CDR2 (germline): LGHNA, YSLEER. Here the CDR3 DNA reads TGCGCCAGCAGCCAAGGGGCGAGGGTTTTCTACAATGAGCAGTTCTTC. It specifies CASSQGARVFYNEQFF.

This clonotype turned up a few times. The DNA for the CDR3 is TGTGCCAGCAGTACTAGCCCAAGGGGCTCCTACGAGCAGTACTTC. It encodes CASSTSPRGSYEQYF. J is TRBJ2-7 and V is TRBV6-1; tentatively, D is TRBD2 (6 bases). Between the trimmed V and J ends, which lost 5 bases and 0 bases, there was a span of 14 bases. The length of the CDR3 is 15 residues. Germline lookup yields CDR1 MNHNS and CDR2 SASEGT.

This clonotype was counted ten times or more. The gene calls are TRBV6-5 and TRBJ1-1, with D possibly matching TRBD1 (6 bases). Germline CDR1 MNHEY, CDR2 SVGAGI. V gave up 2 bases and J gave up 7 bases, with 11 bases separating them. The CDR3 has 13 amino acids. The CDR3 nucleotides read TGTGCCAGCAGTTACGCGGGGGCACTTGAAGCTTTCTTT. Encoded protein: CASSYAGALEAFF.

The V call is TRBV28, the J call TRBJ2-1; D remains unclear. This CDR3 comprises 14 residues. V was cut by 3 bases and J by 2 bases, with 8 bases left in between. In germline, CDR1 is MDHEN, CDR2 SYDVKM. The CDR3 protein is CASSFGRTYNEQFF. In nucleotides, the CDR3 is TGTGCCAGCAGTTTTGGCAGGACCTACAATGAGCAGTTCTTC.

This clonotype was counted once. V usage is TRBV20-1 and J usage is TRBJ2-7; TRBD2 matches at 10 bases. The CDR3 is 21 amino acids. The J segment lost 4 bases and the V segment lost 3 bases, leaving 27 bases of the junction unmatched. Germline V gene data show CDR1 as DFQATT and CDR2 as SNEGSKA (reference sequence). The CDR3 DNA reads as TGCAGTGCTAGTGATCTTTGGCTGGCTAGCGGGAGCGGTGGGAAAGGTTACGAGCAGTACTTC. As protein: CSASDLWLASGSGGKGYEQYF.

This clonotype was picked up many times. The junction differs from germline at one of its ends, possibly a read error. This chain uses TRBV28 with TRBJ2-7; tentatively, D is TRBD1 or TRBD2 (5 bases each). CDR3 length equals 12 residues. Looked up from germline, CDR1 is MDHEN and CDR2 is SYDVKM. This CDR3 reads CASSSHGTSLNF. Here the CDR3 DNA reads TGTGCCAGCAGCTCCCACGGGACCAGTCTCAACTTC. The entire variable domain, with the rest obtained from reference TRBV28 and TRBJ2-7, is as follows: DVKVTQSSRYLVKRTGEKVFLECVQDMDHENMFWYRQDPGLGLRLIYFSYDVKMKEKGDIPEGYSVSREKKERFSLILESASTNQTSMYLCASSSHGTSLNFGPGTRLTVT.

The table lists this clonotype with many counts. CDR3 sequence: CASSGSGGTNTGELFF. As DNA, the CDR3 is TGTGCCAGCAGCGGCTCGGGGGGAACGAACACCGGGGAGCTGTTTTTT. The V call is TRBV5-4, the J call TRBJ2-2; 7 bases map to TRBD2. Per germline, CDR1 SGHNT and CDR2 YYREEE (reference sequence). V lost 4 bases, J lost 0 bases, and 6 bases stayed unmatched. The CDR3 loop spans 16 amino acids.

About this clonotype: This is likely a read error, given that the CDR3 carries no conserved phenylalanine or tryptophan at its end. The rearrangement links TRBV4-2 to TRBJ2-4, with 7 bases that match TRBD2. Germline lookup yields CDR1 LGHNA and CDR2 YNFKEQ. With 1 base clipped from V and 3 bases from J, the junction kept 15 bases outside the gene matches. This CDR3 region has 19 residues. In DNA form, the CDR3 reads TGTGCCAGCAGCCAAGCGCGGGCTAGCGGATCGTTAGTCAAAAACATTCAGTACTTA. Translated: CASSQARASGSLVKNIQYL.

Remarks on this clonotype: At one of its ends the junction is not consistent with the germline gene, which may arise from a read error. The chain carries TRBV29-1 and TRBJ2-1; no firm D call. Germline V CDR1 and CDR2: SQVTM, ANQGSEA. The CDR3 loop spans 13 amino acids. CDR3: CIVDRGTYNEQFF. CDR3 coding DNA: TGCATCGTTGATAGAGGTACCTACAATGAGCAGTTCTTC.

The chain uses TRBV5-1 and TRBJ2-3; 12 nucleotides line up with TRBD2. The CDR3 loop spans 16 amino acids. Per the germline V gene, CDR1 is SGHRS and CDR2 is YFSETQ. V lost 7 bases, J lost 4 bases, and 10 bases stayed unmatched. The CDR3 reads CASVPTSGSAPDTQYF. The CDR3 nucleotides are TGCGCCAGCGTCCCGACTAGCGGGAGCGCCCCAGATACGCAGTATTTT.